These T cell receptor beta chains were read from a single sample in a study of blood T cell repertoires in COVID-19. This table comes from immunoSEQ multiplex PCR, and its TCRdb copy is limited to in-frame clones, with some not included. The sample carries approximately 170,000 clones, less than 90% recorded once. Material: peripheral blood. All receptors come from a woman aged 55 to 70 with COVID-19, enrolled during active disease. Each CDR3 is given with its conserved first and last residue. D genes are given only for firm matches. Only some rows state a clone size, as once, few, many or a class for expanded clones.

TRBD1	-	TRBV2	TRBJ1-1	CASRGQDGVFLNTEAFF	TGTGCCAGCAGGGGACAGGATGGGGTATTTTTGAACACTGAAGCTTTCTTT
TRBD2	-	TRBV7-9	TRBJ2-1	CASRTRWEGVSSYNEQFF	TGTGCCAGCAGAACGAGATGGGAGGGCGTGAGCTCCTACAATGAGCAGTTCTTC
-	-	TRBV19	TRBJ2-5	CASTRVGAETQYF	TGTGCCAGTACTAGAGTGGGAGCAGAGACCCAGTACTTC
-	-	TRBV11-2	TRBJ1-1	CASSWGDARVTEAFF	TGTGCCAGCAGCTGGGGGGACGCGAGGGTCACTGAAGCTTTCTTT
-	-	TRBV2	TRBJ1-4	CASLKARPGKLFF	TGTGCCAGCCTTAAGGCGCGGCCGGGGAAACTGTTTTTT
-	once	TRBV24-1	TRBJ1-2	CATSEEGGYYGYTF	TGTGCCACCAGTGAGGAAGGGGGATATTATGGCTACACCTTC
-	-	TRBV15	TRBJ1-4	CATSRATGSWEKLFF	TGTGCCACCAGCAGGGCCACAGGGTCCTGGGAAAAACTGTTTTTT
-	once	TRBV10-2	TRBJ1-1	CASMEPRGAEAFF	TGCGCCAGCATGGAACCTAGGGGCGCTGAAGCTTTCTTT
TRBD1	-	TRBV30	TRBJ2-1	CALGQGKASYNEQFF	TGTGCCTTGGGACAGGGAAAGGCGTCCTACAATGAGCAGTTCTTC
TRBD2	-	TRBV19	TRBJ2-3	CASSTSAGSADTQYF	TGTGCCAGTAGTACTTCAGCGGGGTCAGCAGATACGCAGTATTTT
TRBD1	-	TRBV20-1	TRBJ1-1	CSASGTGGQNTEAFF	TGCAGTGCTAGTGGGACAGGGGGCCAAAACACTGAAGCTTTCTTT
-	-	TRBV24-1	TRBJ2-5	CATSERGETQYF	TGTGCCACCAGTGAAAGGGGTGAGACCCAGTACTTC
-	-	TRBV28	TRBJ1-1	CASSLRGKRTEAFF	TGTGCCAGCAGTTTACGAGGGAAGAGGACTGAAGCTTTCTTT
TRBD2	once	TRBV5-1	TRBJ2-1	CASSLSQLAGGSEQFF	TGCGCCAGCAGCTTGTCACAACTAGCGGGAGGGAGTGAGCAGTTCTTC
-	-	TRBV5-1	TRBJ2-1	CASSSWTTYNEQFF	TGCGCCAGCAGCTCCTGGACTACCTACAATGAGCAGTTCTTC
-	once	TRBV29-1	TRBJ2-3	CSVSVRRPDTQYF	TGCAGCGTTAGTGTCAGGCGACCAGATACGCAGTATTTT
-	-	TRBV9	TRBJ2-7	CASSRQGGSGYEQYF	TGTGCCAGCAGCCGTCAGGGAGGATCTGGCTACGAGCAGTACTTC
-	-	TRBV7-2	TRBJ1-2	CASSLDSPYGYTF	TGTGCCAGCAGCCTGGACAGTCCCTATGGCTACACCTTC
-	-	TRBV10-3	TRBJ1-5	CAINSGQGDQPQHF	TGTGCCATCAATTCGGGTCAGGGTGATCAGCCCCAGCATTTT
-	once	TRBV4-3	TRBJ1-2	CASSHRGGYGYTF	TGCGCCAGCAGCCATAGAGGGGGTTATGGCTACACCTTC
-	once	TRBV9	TRBJ2-1	CASSVLRGGNEQFF	TGTGCCAGCAGCGTACTTAGGGGTGGCAATGAGCAGTTCTTC
-	-	TRBV24-1	TRBJ2-1	CATSDLKQGVSYNEQFF	TGTGCCACCAGTGATTTGAAACAGGGCGTCTCCTACAATGAGCAGTTCTTC
-	few	TRBV7-2	TRBJ1-3	CASSLRSGGSGNTIYF	TGTGCCAGCAGCTTAAGGTCCGGGGGCTCTGGAAACACCATATATTTT
-	-	TRBV30	TRBJ2-7	CAWSLAGGIYEQYF	TGTGCCTGGAGTTTGGCAGGGGGGATCTACGAGCAGTACTTC
-	-	TRBV7-2	TRBJ2-1	CASSSSAGRTYNEQFF	TGTGCCAGCAGCTCTTCAGCGGGTCGCACCTACAATGAGCAGTTCTTC
-	-	TRBV7-9	TRBJ1-2	CASSLLRGRGDYGYTF	TGTGCCAGCAGCTTACTACGAGGGAGAGGCGACTATGGCTACACCTTC
-	-	TRBV19	TRBJ1-2	CASKGANYGYTF	TGTGCCAGTAAGGGGGCTAACTATGGCTACACCTTC
-	-	TRBV7-6	TRBJ2-3	CASSLRGSSADTQYF	TGTGCCAGCAGCTTAAGGGGGAGTAGCGCAGATACGCAGTATTTT
TRBD1	-	TRBV4-3	TRBJ2-7	CASSQRQGIYEQYF	TGCGCCAGCAGCCAAAGACAGGGTATCTACGAGCAGTACTTC
-	-	TRBV30	TRBJ2-6	CARSGGAGANVLTF	TGTGCCCGGTCCGGGGGTGCCGGGGCCAACGTCCTGACTTTC
-	-	TRBV19	TRBJ1-2	CASSIAQGNYGYTF	TGTGCCAGTAGTATAGCCCAGGGAAACTATGGCTACACCTTC
-	-	TRBV6-5	TRBJ2-1	CASSYQPSGGEQFF	TGTGCCAGCAGTTACCAGCCCTCCGGAGGTGAGCAGTTCTTC
TRBD1	few	TRBV27	TRBJ1-5	CASSAGTGDPRGNQPQHF	TGTGCCAGCAGCGCCGGGACAGGGGATCCTCGGGGCAATCAGCCCCAGCATTTT
-	-	TRBV30	TRBJ2-3	CAWSEGVPDTQYF	TGTGCCTGGAGTGAAGGGGTCCCAGATACGCAGTATTTT
TRBD2	-	TRBV5-6	TRBJ2-7	CASSFLAGTYEQYF	TGTGCCAGCAGCTTTCTAGCGGGAACCTACGAGCAGTACTTC
TRBD1	-	TRBV11-3	TRBJ1-1	CASSPGQGAEAFF	TGTGCCAGCAGCCCCGGACAGGGGGCTGAAGCTTTCTTT
-	-	TRBV4-3	TRBJ2-3	CASSLTYIADTQYF	TGCGCCAGCAGCCTGACGTATATAGCTGATACGCAGTATTTT
-	-	TRBV7-9	TRBJ1-4	CASSLFGGNEKLFF	TGTGCCAGCAGCTTATTCGGGGGGAATGAAAAACTGTTTTTT